The 10 T cell receptor beta chains listed next were all sequenced from one sample in a study of blood T cells in healthy people across ages (dated by TCRdb to between 2015 and 2016). Preparation of the library involved 5' RACE. The reads were generated on an Illumina HiSeq 2500. A second PCR of roughly 7 to 11 cycles was performed with a sample-barcoded 5' primer and a J-beta primer mix. The public reads were reanalyzed by TCRdb: fastp trimming at Q25, MiXCR alignment, in-frame beta chains only. Rows with a matching CDR3 protein are joined into one entry that keeps the most common DNA and genes. The sample table shows approximately 900,000 distinct CDR3 sequences, and roughly 28% are seen once. The ten most abundant clones make up roughly a tenth of the sample. These data also featured in a second study, about T cells of mothers and their children.

The sequenced sample consisted of blood. The source is a middle-aged woman in good health.

This clonotype was observed at least ten times. The chain couples TRBV20-1 to TRBJ2-7; 9 bases align to TRBD2. Per the germline V gene, CDR1 is DFQATT and CDR2 is SNEGSKA (reference sequence). The junction had 5 bases not matched to a gene; V was cut back by 2 bases and J by 3 bases. The length of the CDR3 is 14 residues. The DNA for the CDR3 is TGCAGTGCTAGAAAGACTAGCGGCGACTACGAGCAGTACTTC. Its translation is CSARKTSGDYEQYF.

The V gene is TRBV6-1, the J gene TRBJ2-5; 10 positions match TRBD2. CDR1 and CDR2 from the germline V gene are MNHNS and SASEGT. The CDR3 is made up of 14 amino acids. The V gene end was trimmed by 7 bases and the J gene end by 0 bases; junction bases not matched to a gene: 2. The DNA for the CDR3 is TGTGCCAGCAAGACTAGCGGGTACCAAGAGACCCAGTACTTC. Protein sequence: CASKTSGYQETQYF.

This chain joins TRBV6-2 or TRBV6-3 and TRBJ2-5; 8 nucleotides agree with TRBD2. J was trimmed by 3 bases and V by 0 bases; bases with no gene match: 18. Germline V gene sequence: CDR1 MNHEY, CDR2 SVGEGT. The CDR3 has 20 amino acids. The CDR3 nucleotides read TGTGCCAGCAGTTACTCGGAGAAGGCGGGAGGCCCCAAGCTCAAAGAGACCCAGTACTTC. Its translation: CASSYSEKAGGPKLKETQYF.

This clonotype has ten or more counts. The chain has TRBV19 and TRBJ1-2, with D possibly TRBD1 on 6 matching bases. The CDR3 extends over 13 amino acids. With 10 bases removed from V and 4 bases from J, the gap between germline ends came to 16 bases. Germline lookup yields CDR1 LNHDA and CDR2 SQIVND (reference sequence). The CDR3 reads CATHPTGSYGYTF. CDR3 DNA sequence: TGTGCCACCCACCCAACAGGGTCCTATGGCTACACCTTC.

For this clonotype: Sequence at one end of the junction differs from germline and may be a read error. The CDR3 region has the DNA TGCGCCAGCAGCCTGGATAAGGGTGGGGCCAACGTCCGGACTTTC. Its translation: CASSLDKGGANVRTF. The chain combines TRBV5-1 with TRBJ2-6; tentative D call: TRBD1 (5 bases). Germline V gene sequence: CDR1 SGHRS, CDR2 YFSETQ. The CDR3 totals 15 residues.

This clonotype was seen only a few times. The chain links TRBV28 to TRBJ2-5; 9 bases are shared with TRBD2. Germline V gene sequence: CDR1 MDHEN, CDR2 SYDVKM. The CDR3 is 16 amino acids. J gave up 2 bases and V 5 bases, and 9 bases lay outside the gene matches. CDR3 sequence: CASSLGLARVQETQYF. CDR3 bases: TGTGCCAGCAGTCTCGGACTAGCGCGAGTTCAAGAGACCCAGTACTTC.

This chain joins TRBV11-2 and TRBJ1-1, with TRBD1 as a possible D gene (6 bases). This CDR3 has 15 amino acids. In germline, CDR1 is SGHAT, CDR2 FQNNGV. V gave up 1 base and J gave up 4 bases, with 13 bases separating them. The CDR3 DNA reads TGTGCCAGCAGCTTAGTTAAGGGGGAGGTCACTGAAGCTTTCTTT. It specifies CASSLVKGEVTEAFF.

V gene TRBV29-1 combines with J gene TRBJ1-1; 8 bases agree with TRBD1. The V gene's germline CDR1 is SQVTM and CDR2 ANQGSEA. V lost 8 bases to trimming and J lost 5 bases; unmatched junction nucleotides: 16. This CDR3 has 15 amino acids. The CDR3 spells CSSGGQGAVVTEAFF. In nucleotides, the CDR3 is TGCAGCTCCGGGGGGCAGGGGGCGGTCGTGACTGAAGCTTTCTTT. The full variable domain, in which reference TRBV29-1 and TRBJ1-1 provide the parts outside the CDR3, is SAVISQKPSRDICQRGTSLTIQCQVDSQVTMMFWYRQQPGQSLTLIATANQGSEATYESGFVIDKFPISRPNLTFSTLTVSNMSPEDSSIYLCSSGGQGAVVTEAFFGQGTRLTVV.

As to this clonotype: A much larger clone differs by one base, so this may be a read error. This sequence joins TRBV6-5 and TRBJ2-7, with unresolved D. The CDR3 has 13 residues. The germline gives CDR1 MNHEY, CDR2 SVGAGI. CDR3 amino acids: CATKLGGSYEQHF. CDR3 sequence (DNA): TGTGCCACCAAGCTGGGCGGTTCCTACGAGCAGCACTTC.

This clonotype was counted many times. The chain uses TRBV7-9 and TRBJ2-3, with 9 bases aligning to TRBD2. The CDR3 has 15 amino acids. The trim removed 4 bases at V and 6 bases at J, leaving 8 bases unmatched. The germline gives CDR1 SEHNR, CDR2 FQNEAQ (reference sequence). As DNA, the CDR3 is TGTGCCAGCAGCTCCTCTAGCGGGACGTCGGATACGCAGTATTTT. Encoded protein: CASSSSSGTSDTQYF.